The T cell receptor (beta chain) described here comes from a study of blood T cell repertoires in COVID-19. Across the study: The United States, Italy and Spain supplied acute and convalescent COVID-19 samples. T cells, B-cell-depleted T cells, or PBMCs supplied cDNA or gDNA.

Germline assignment: CDR1 MNHEY and CDR2 SMNVEV (reference sequence). With 1 base clipped from V and 16 bases from J, the junction kept 10 bases outside the gene matches. This CDR3 is 16 amino acids long. Original processing notes: Amplifying reference gene primers gave estimates of nucleated cell counts. Method: immunoSEQ multiplex PCR; TCRdb's copy keeps in-frame clones and lacks some. The DNA gave D and trimming, while V, J and clone size come from that table. This sample yields 150,000 to 200,000 clones, of which around two thirds are seen a single time; about 3% belongs to the top ten. Material: peripheral blood. This sequence originates from a woman older than 75 with acute or convalescent COVID-19. This chain joins TRBV27 and TRBJ2-1; TRBD2 matches 16 bases. The CDR3 is CASSLYFQGTSGRAFF. The CDR3 nucleotides read TGTGCCAGCAGTTTATATTTCCAGGGGACTAGCGGGAGGGCTTTCTTC.